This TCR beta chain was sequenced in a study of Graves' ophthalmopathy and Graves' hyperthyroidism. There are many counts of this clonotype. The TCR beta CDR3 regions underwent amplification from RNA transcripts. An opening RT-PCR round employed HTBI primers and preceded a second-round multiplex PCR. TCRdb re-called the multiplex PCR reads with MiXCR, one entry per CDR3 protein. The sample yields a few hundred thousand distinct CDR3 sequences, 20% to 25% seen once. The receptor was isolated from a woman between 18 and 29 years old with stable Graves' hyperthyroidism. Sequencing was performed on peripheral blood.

CDR3 DNA sequence: TGTGCCAGCAGCTTAGTAGTCCTAGCGGGAGAGACCCAGTACTTC. It encodes CASSLVVLAGETQYF. V usage is TRBV7-8 and J usage is TRBJ2-5; 8 nucleotides agree with TRBD2. Unmatched junction bases numbered 5, after V lost 1 base and J lost 4 bases. CDR1 and CDR2 (germline): SGHVS, FQNEAQ. This CDR3 comprises 15 residues. Full variable domain (rest looked up from reference TRBV7-8 and TRBJ2-5): GAGVSQSPRYKVAKRGQDVALRCDPISGHVSLFWYQQALGQGPEFLTYFQNEAQLDKSGLPSDRFFAERPEGSVSTLKIQRTQQEDSAVYLCASSLVVLAGETQYFGPGTRLLVL.